This T cell receptor beta chain was captured in a study of shared clonotypes between healthy human individuals (dated by TCRdb to the early 2020s). Context from the whole study: Three men and two women, aged 18 to 49 years, made up the cohort. Per donor, leukapheresis produced somewhere between about 0.85 and 8.9 billion PBMCs. To increase sequencing depth and limit assay-specific biases, TCR repertoire library preparation and sequencing were carried out by different laboratories using diverse techniques. Blood TCR repertoires of roughly five healthy adults were deeply sequenced to estimate repertoire size and the extent of clonotype sharing between individuals. For each donor, CD4 naive and CD4 memory were each run on three plates, CD8 naive on two plates, and CD8 memory on one plate. The investigation overall reported the following: Clonotypes shared by all four sorted-subset donors showed higher generation probabilities than non-shared clonotypes. Because the study included a small number of donors, the genetic and exposure-history diversity represented was limited. Only blood was sampled, and tissue TCR repertoires likely differ from those in blood. Pairwise subsampling led to the expectation that sequencing depth would affect the degree of clonotype sharing among donors. Naive subsets generally had larger estimated clonotype richness than memory subsets. Rarefaction of sorted-subset datasets indicated incomplete sequencing despite the large sequencing depth. Across four donors, around 5% of naive CD4, roughly 3.8% of naive CD8, about 2.3% of memory CD4, and 0.3% to 0.45% of memory CD8 clonotypes were shared.

Worth noting for this clone: Its specific antigen is unknown. No much larger clone is present one base from it, and per-base qualities are unavailable.

Using the deep immunoSEQ assay, TCR CDR3 regions were amplified from genomic DNA by multiplex PCR. Extracted genomic DNA from each cell subset was distributed evenly across all wells of several immunoSEQ 96-well plates, and each plate was treated as a replicate. For sorted subsets, approximately 190 ng of genomic DNA, equivalent to 30,000 or so T cell genomes, went into each replicate PCR. Purified libraries were measured with a Qubit 3.0 fluorometer, size-checked on a Bioanalyzer 2100, and measured again with the KAPA Library Quantification kit. Every immunoSEQ 96-well plate was sequenced on a dedicated single-read 150-cycle Illumina NextSeq 550 flow cell. The source study handled its data this way. Because the immunoSEQ output held only junctional sequences and lacked quality scores, the filtering could not match the filtering applied to full-length reads. To assign V/J genes and CDR3, sequences were annotated against IMGT germline references using PyIR, a Python wrapper for IgBLAST v1.9. Any read was removed if the V/J assignment was weak (E-value above 1e-6), the CDR3 was missing, or the read contained stop codons, out-of-frame junctions, or ambiguous translated residues. A V3J clonotype was defined by an identical inferred V gene, J gene, and CDR3 amino acid sequence. To compute the percentage overlap between repertoires, the number of shared unique clonotypes was divided by the size of the smaller repertoire. Three approaches were used to assess repertoire richness: RTK rarefaction, the Chao1 estimator, and Recon v2.1 estimates of unobserved clonotypes. Generation probabilities for all TCRbeta clonotypes obtained by the gDNA method from several donors were computed using OLGA. Drawn from immuneACCESS, this table holds only the in-frame rearrangements with V and J called that TCRdb kept. Clones are partly lost; checked studies trace under half to an unresolved V gene and leave the rest unexplained. That table gives V, J and clone size, and the DNA gave D and trimming. The sample contains 2.3 million or so clones, roughly 93% of them found a single time. About 0.39% of the sample rests with the top ten.

Donors were healthy HIV-negative adults with no recently reported acute infections or vaccinations. Every donor was a Caucasian adult living in Nashville, Tennessee, USA. Magnetic negative selection was used to enrich CD4+ T cells, after which naive cells were positively selected on CD45RA and the negative fraction became the memory subset. Blood was collected by leukapheresis, and PBMCs were isolated by Ficoll-Histopaque density gradient centrifugation and then cryopreserved in liquid nitrogen vapor phase. Analytical flow cytometry was used to check the purity and quantity of each magnetically sorted T cell population. Genomic DNA was isolated from every sorted fraction and measured by UV absorbance on a Nanodrop 2000c. From the cysteine through the phenylalanine, the CDR3 covers 17 amino acids. Left in the record is the CDR3 DNA by itself, 51 bases read in frame from the first base. V is cut back by 2 bases and J by 4 bases, with 11 bases in the junction unmatched. The CDR1 and CDR2 encoded by the germline V gene are MRHNA and SNTAGT.

The V and J genes are TRBV6-4 and TRBJ2-3; 8 middle bases align to TRBD2. This TCR derives from a young man in good health. Some clones in this sample may be carry-over from other donors' samples. Material for sequencing was naive CD4+ T cells from PBMCs. The cell subset or site label for this specimen denotes: CD45RA+ positively selected. The CDR3 sequence is CASSDLYSRGVPDTQYF. The DNA sequence is TGTGCCAGCAGTGACCTCTACTCGCGGGGGGTTCCAGATACGCAGTATTTT.